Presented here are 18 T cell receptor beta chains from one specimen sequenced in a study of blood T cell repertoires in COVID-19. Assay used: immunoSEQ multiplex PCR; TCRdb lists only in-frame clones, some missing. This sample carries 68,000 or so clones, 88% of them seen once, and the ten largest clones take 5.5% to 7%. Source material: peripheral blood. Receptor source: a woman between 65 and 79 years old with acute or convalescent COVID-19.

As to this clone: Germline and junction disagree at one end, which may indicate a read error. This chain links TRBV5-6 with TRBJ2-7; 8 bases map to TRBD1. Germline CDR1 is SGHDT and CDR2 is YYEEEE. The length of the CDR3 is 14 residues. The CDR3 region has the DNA TGTGCCAGCAGTCCCGGGACAGGTGGTTACGGGCAGTACTTC. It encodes CASSPGTGGYGQYF.

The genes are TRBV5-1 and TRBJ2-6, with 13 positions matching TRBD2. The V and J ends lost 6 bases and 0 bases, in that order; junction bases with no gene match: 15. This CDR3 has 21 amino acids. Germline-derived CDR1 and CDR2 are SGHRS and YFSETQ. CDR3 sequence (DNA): TGCGCCAGCAACCCCACCTCCGGGACTAGCGGGGCCCTCTCTGGGGCCAACGTCCTGACTTTC. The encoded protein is CASNPTSGTSGALSGANVLTF.

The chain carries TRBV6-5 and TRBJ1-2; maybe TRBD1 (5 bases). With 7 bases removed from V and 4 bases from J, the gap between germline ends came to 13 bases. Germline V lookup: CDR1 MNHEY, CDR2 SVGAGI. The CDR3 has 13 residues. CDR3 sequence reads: CASTDSASYGYTF. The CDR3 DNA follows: TGTGCCAGCACAGACAGCGCGAGCTATGGCTACACCTTC.

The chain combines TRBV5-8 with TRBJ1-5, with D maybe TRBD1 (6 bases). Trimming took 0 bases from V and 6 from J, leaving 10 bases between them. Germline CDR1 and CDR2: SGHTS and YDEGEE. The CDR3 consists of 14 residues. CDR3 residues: CASSLEQGIQPQHF. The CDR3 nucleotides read TGTGCCAGCAGCTTGGAACAGGGTATTCAGCCCCAGCATTTT.

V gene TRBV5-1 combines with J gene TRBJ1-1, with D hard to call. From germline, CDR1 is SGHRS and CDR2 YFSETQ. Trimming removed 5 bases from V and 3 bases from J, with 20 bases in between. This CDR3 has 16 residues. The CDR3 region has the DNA TGCGCCAGCAGATCCCATGGTGGAGCGACGGACACTGAAGCTTTCTTT. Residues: CASRSHGGATDTEAFF.

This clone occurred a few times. Here the CDR3 DNA reads TGTGCCAGCAGTGAAAACAGGGACCAAGAGACCCAGTACTTC. Its protein is CASSENRDQETQYF. The chain couples TRBV2 to TRBJ2-5; D possibly corresponds to TRBD1 (6 bases). Germline CDR1 and CDR2: SNHLY and FYNNEI. The CDR3 length is 14 residues. Trimming left V 2 bases short and J 0 bases short, with 7 bases between.

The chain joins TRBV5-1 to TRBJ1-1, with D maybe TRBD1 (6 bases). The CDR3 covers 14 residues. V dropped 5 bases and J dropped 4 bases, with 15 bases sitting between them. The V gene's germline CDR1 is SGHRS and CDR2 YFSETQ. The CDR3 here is CASRNSGDTTEAFF. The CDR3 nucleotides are TGCGCCAGCAGGAATTCAGGGGACACCACTGAAGCTTTCTTT.

CDR3: CASSLEFGTGRGYTF. CDR3 coding DNA: TGTGCCAGCAGCTTGGAATTTGGGACAGGGCGTGGCTACACCTTC. The J gene is TRBJ1-2, the V gene TRBV5-6; 9 nucleotides align to TRBD1. The CDR3 consists of 15 residues. Germline values: CDR1 SGHDT, CDR2 YYEEEE. J was trimmed by 7 bases and V by 0 bases; bases with no gene match: 7.

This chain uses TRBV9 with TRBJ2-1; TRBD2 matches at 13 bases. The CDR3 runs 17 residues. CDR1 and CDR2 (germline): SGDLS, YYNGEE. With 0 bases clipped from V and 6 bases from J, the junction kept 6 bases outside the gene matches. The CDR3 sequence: CASSVGTSGSPPNEQFF. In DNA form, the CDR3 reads TGTGCCAGCAGCGTAGGGACTAGCGGGAGCCCCCCCAATGAGCAGTTCTTC.

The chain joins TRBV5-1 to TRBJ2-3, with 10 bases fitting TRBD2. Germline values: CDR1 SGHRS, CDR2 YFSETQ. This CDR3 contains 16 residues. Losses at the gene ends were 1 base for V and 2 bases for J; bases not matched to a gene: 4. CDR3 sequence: CASSLKLAGHTDTQYF. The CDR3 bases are TGCGCCAGCAGCTTGAAACTAGCGGGACACACAGATACGCAGTATTTT.

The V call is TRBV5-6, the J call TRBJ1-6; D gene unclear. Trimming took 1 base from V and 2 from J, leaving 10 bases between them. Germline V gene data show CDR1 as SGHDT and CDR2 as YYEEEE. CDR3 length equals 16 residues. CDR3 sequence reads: CASSLRLTAYNSPLHF. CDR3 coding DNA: TGTGCCAGCAGCTTGCGTCTAACCGCCTATAATTCACCCCTCCACTTT.

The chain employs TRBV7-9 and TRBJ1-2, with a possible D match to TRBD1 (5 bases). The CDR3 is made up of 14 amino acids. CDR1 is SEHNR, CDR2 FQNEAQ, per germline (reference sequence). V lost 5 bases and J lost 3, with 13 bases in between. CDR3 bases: TGTGCCAGCAGCCCTTTGGGGCCGTACTATGGCTACACCTTC. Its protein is CASSPLGPYYGYTF.

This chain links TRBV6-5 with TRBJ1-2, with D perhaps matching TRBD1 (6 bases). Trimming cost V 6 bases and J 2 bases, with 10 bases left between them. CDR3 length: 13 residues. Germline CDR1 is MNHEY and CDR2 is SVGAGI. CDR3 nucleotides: TGTGCCAGCAGGCCTACAGGGAACTATGGCTACACCTTC. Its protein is CASRPTGNYGYTF.

The CDR3 DNA reads as TGTGCCAGCAGTCGAACTATGCCCATATACACTGAAGCTTTCTTT. Translation: CASSRTMPIYTEAFF. The J gene is TRBJ1-1, the V gene TRBV2; no firm D call. V lost 5 bases, J lost 3 bases, and 16 bases lay in between. There are 15 residues in the CDR3. Germline-derived CDR1 and CDR2 are SNHLY and FYNNEI. Looking up the rest from reference TRBV2 and TRBJ1-1 gives the full variable domain: EPEVTQTPSHQVTQMGQEVILRCVPISNHLYFYWYRQILGQKVEFLVSFYNNEISEKSEIFDDQFSVERPDGSNFTLKIRSTKLEDSAMYFCASSRTMPIYTEAFFGQGTRLTVV.

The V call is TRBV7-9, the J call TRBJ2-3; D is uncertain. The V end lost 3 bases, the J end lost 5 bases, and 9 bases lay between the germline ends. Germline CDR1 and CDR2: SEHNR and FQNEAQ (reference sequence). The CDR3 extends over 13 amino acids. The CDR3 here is CASSFGMRDTQYF. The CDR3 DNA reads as TGTGCCAGCAGCTTCGGTATGCGAGATACGCAGTATTTT.

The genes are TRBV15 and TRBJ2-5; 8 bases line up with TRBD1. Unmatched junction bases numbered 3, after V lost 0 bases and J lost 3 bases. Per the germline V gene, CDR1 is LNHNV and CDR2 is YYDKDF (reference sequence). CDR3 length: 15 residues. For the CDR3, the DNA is TGTGCCACCAGCAGAGAGGGGACAGGCAAAGAGACCCAGTACTTC. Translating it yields CATSREGTGKETQYF.

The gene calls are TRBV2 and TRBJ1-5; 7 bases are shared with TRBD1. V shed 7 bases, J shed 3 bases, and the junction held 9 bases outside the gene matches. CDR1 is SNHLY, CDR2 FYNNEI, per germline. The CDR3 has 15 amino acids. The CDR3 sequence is CASILGTATNQPQHF. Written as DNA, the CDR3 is TGTGCCAGCATCCTCGGGACAGCTACCAATCAGCCCCAGCATTTT.

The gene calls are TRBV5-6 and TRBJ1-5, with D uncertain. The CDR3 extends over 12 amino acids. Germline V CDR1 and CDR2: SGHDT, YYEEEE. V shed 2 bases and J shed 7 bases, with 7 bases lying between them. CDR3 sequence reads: CASSLGSQPQHF. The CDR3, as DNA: TGTGCCAGCAGCTTAGGTAGCCAGCCCCAGCATTTT.